These 17 T cell receptor beta chains share one sample of origin, sequenced in a study of blood T cell repertoires in COVID-19. The repertoire was sequenced with immunoSEQ multiplex PCR; TCRdb's copy has only in-frame clones and lacks some. In the table there are about 60,000 clones, about 90% of which are singletons. Sequenced material: peripheral blood. The origin of the receptors is a man aged 55 to 70 with active COVID-19.

The rearrangement joins TRBV28 to TRBJ1-5; possibly TRBD1 for D (6 bases). V lost 2 bases to trimming and J lost 0 bases, with 8 bases between them. The CDR3 is made up of 15 amino acids. CDR1 is MDHEN and CDR2 is SYDVKM in the germline V gene. The CDR3 protein is CASSLAGVSNQPQHF. The CDR3 nucleotides are TGTGCCAGCAGTTTAGCAGGGGTTAGCAATCAGCCCCAGCATTTT.

About this clone itself: One end of the junction fails to match germline, which may point to a read error. V gene TRBV6-1 combines with J gene TRBJ1-3; TRBD1 is a possible D gene (5 bases). From germline, CDR1 is MNHNS and CDR2 SASEGT. CDR3 length: 14 amino acids. The CDR3 sequence: CASSEVVGHRKKDF. The CDR3 DNA reads as TGTGCCAGCAGTGAGGTCGTCGGGCACAGGAAAAAAGATTTT.

This rearrangement joins TRBV3-1 (or the pseudogene TRBV3-2) to TRBJ2-5; 9 nucleotides line up with TRBD1. CDR1 is LGHDT and CDR2 is YNNKEL in the germline V gene (reference sequence). V was pared by 1 base and J by 3 bases, with 0 bases of the junction left unmatched. CDR3 length equals 14 residues. The CDR3 spells CASSQGTGEETQYF. For the CDR3, the DNA is TGTGCCAGCAGCCAAGGGACAGGGGAAGAGACCCAGTACTTC.

V and J are TRBV7-3 and TRBJ2-3; D remains ambiguous. The V and J ends lost 5 bases and 2 bases respectively, with 11 bases between them. Germline V gene lookup returns CDR1 SGHTA and CDR2 FQGTGA. The CDR3 runs to 14 residues. The CDR3 bases are TGTGCCAGCAGCCGGTCTCCTAACACAGATACGCAGTATTTT. This translates into CASSRSPNTDTQYF.

The chain recombines TRBV29-1 with TRBJ2-7; 11 bases are a match to TRBD1. The V segment lost 3 bases and the J segment 5 bases; nucleotides outside the gene matches: 0. The length of the CDR3 is 12 residues. Germline lookup yields CDR1 SQVTM and CDR2 ANQGSEA. The CDR3, as DNA: TGCAGCGTTGAGGGACAGGGGGACGAGCAGTACTTC. Protein product: CSVEGQGDEQYF.

This chain uses TRBV25-1 with TRBJ2-7; 7 bases are a match to TRBD2. V was pared by 3 bases and J by 4 bases, with 9 bases of the junction left unmatched. Germline CDR1 is MGHDK and CDR2 is SYGVNS. This CDR3 comprises 15 residues. CDR3 DNA: TGTGCCAGCAGTGACGCAGCGGGAAGGTCGTACGAGCAGTACTTC. The encoded protein is CASSDAAGRSYEQYF.

The gene calls are TRBV30 and TRBJ1-5; D call uncertain. Germline CDR1 GTSNPN, CDR2 SVGIG (reference sequence). The V gene lost 2 bases and the J gene lost 6 bases, with 14 bases spanning the gap. CDR3 length equals 14 residues. CDR3 loop: CAWSHSLGGQPQHF. As DNA, the CDR3 is TGTGCCTGGAGTCACAGCCTGGGAGGTCAGCCCCAGCATTTT.

This chain connects TRBV6-6 to TRBJ1-1; D is uncertain. Germline lookup yields CDR1 MNHNY and CDR2 SVGAGI (reference sequence). The V and J ends lost 6 bases and 10 bases respectively, with 15 bases between them. This CDR3 has 12 amino acids. This chain's CDR3 is CASSRSGVVAFF. The CDR3, as DNA: TGTGCCAGCAGCCGGTCCGGGGTAGTAGCTTTCTTT.

The chain employs TRBV7-2 and TRBJ2-1; TRBD2 agrees at 8 bases. The CDR3 is 16 residues long. V was pared by 2 bases and J by 1 base, with 4 bases of the junction left unmatched. Germline CDR1 is SGHTA and CDR2 is FQGNSA. The CDR3 DNA reads as TGTGCCAGCAGCTTAACGAGACTAGCGTCCTACAATGAGCAGTTCTTC. This sequence encodes CASSLTRLASYNEQFF.

V gene TRBV10-1 combines with J gene TRBJ2-7; 9 nucleotides align to TRBD2. Germline lookup yields CDR1 WNHNN and CDR2 SYGVQD (reference sequence). This CDR3 region has 16 residues. With 7 bases clipped from V and 3 bases from J, the junction kept 13 bases outside the gene matches. CDR3 nucleotide sequence: TGCGCCAGCACCGGACGGAAGGGAGCGGGAGGCTACGAGCAGTACTTC. Amino acids: CASTGRKGAGGYEQYF.

CDR3 sequence: CSARDLGEQFF. The CDR3 DNA reads TGCAGTGCTAGGGATCTAGGTGAGCAGTTCTTC. The rearrangement joins TRBV20-1 to TRBJ2-1; D uncertain. The CDR3 loop spans 11 amino acids. Germline V gene lookup returns CDR1 DFQATT and CDR2 SNEGSKA (reference sequence). The ends were cut back, 3 bases at V and 9 bases at J, with 9 bases in the middle.

This clone was recorded once. The genes are TRBV5-1 and TRBJ1-1; D might be TRBD1 (6 bases). V lost 1 base and J 0 bases, leaving 10 bases between the germline ends. There are 15 residues in the CDR3. CDR1 and CDR2 from the germline V gene are SGHRS and YFSETQ. The CDR3 sequence is CASSLRTGLNTEAFF. CDR3 coding DNA: TGCGCCAGCAGCTTGCGAACAGGGCTGAACACTGAAGCTTTCTTT.

This sequence joins TRBV7-2 and TRBJ2-1; 11 bases map to TRBD2. With 4 bases clipped from V and 9 bases from J, the junction kept 5 bases outside the gene matches. The CDR3 is made up of 14 amino acids. The germline CDR1 and CDR2 sequences are SGHTA and FQGNSA. CDR3 residues: CASSSTSGKVEQFF. In DNA, the CDR3 is TGTGCCAGCAGCTCGACTAGCGGGAAGGTTGAGCAGTTCTTC.

The chain carries TRBV10-3 and TRBJ2-1; D not resolved. The V and J ends lost 5 bases and 6 bases respectively, with 14 bases between them. This CDR3 region has 14 residues. Germline loops: CDR1 ENHRY, CDR2 SYGVKD. The CDR3 DNA reads as TGTGCCATCAGTCCGCGCTCCCAAATCAATGAGCAGTTCTTC. Amino acids: CAISPRSQINEQFF.

The rearrangement uses TRBV28 and TRBJ2-7; D is unresolved. The CDR3 has 11 amino acids. Trimming stripped 8 bases from V and 6 bases from J, with 11 bases between. Germline V gene lookup returns CDR1 MDHEN and CDR2 SYDVKM. The CDR3 region is CASDSGFEQYF. CDR3 coding DNA: TGTGCCAGCGACTCCGGGTTCGAGCAGTACTTC.

V and J are TRBV6-4 and TRBJ2-1; D perhaps matches TRBD1 (6 bases). Germline V CDR1 and CDR2: MRHNA, SNTAGT. This CDR3 has 17 amino acids. Trimming removed 3 bases at V and 0 bases at J, with 15 bases between. CDR3 in amino acids: CASSESTRGTSYNEQFF. The CDR3 DNA sequence: TGTGCCAGCAGTGAGTCGACGAGGGGGACCTCCTACAATGAGCAGTTCTTC.

Only one count was recorded for this clone. The chain uses TRBV5-4 and TRBJ1-6; a weak D match, TRBD1 (5 bases). Looked up from germline, CDR1 is SGHNT and CDR2 is YYREEE (reference sequence). V was shortened by 2 bases and J by 7 bases, with 13 bases between the two germline ends. The CDR3 extends over 15 amino acids. The DNA of the CDR3 is TGTGCCAGCAGCTTTATCGGCAGGGTGAATTCACCCCTCCACTTT. Protein product: CASSFIGRVNSPLHF.